This TCR beta chain comes out of a study of T cell clonotyping in hematopoietic cell transplantation. Turning to the study itself: Recipient samples before transplant were obtained post-cytoreduction. Study results and limitations: CD4 and CD8 repertoire contributions could not be separated without sorting. Graft donor and pretransplant recipient Inverse Simpson Index values predicted broader posttransplant TCR diversity. At the given depth, recipient repertoires were over 95% de novo clonotypes.

As for this clone: The antigen is undetermined.

Time point defined: recipient sample about 28 days before transplant, after cytoreduction. Profiling relied on immunoSEQ multiplex PCR, and the TCRdb table lists in-frame clones only, not all of them. The sample consists of about 19,000 clones, about 82% of them appearing once. This CDR3 spans 14 amino acids. Germline V gives CDR1 MNHEY, CDR2 SMNVEV (reference sequence). V lost 7 bases and J 8 bases, leaving 15 bases between the germline ends. The receptor's source is a man aged 50-59 years with acute myeloid leukemia. Some clones in this sample may be carry-over from other donors' samples. The source was peripheral blood mononuclear cells, collected before stem cell transplant. The chain recombines TRBV27 with TRBJ1-6, with D hard to call. In DNA, the CDR3 is TGTGCCAGCACCAGCGGGGTGATTTATTCACCCCTCCACTTT. Protein: CASTSGVIYSPLHF.